These T cell receptor beta chains were read from a single sample in a study of blood T cell repertoires in COVID-19. The data were produced by immunoSEQ multiplex PCR, yet TCRdb's version contains in-frame clones alone and is incomplete. The data show 400,000 or so clones, 85% to 90% seen once. Specimen: peripheral blood. These receptor sequences come from a man between 18 and 29 years old with COVID-19, enrolled during active disease. Each CDR3 is given with its conserved first and last residue. The D gene is left open where the match is weak. Expanded clones get a size class; other rows say once, few or many, or leave the size out.

j_call d_call v_call cdr3_length clone_size cdr3_aa cdr3_nt
TRBJ2-5 TRBD1 TRBV5-1 13 NA CASSDNRGETQYF TGCGCCAGCAGCGACAACAGGGGAGAGACCCAGTACTTC
TRBJ2-7 NA TRBV18 14 once CASSPQGGSYEQYF TGTGCCAGCTCACCCCAGGGAGGATCCTACGAGCAGTACTTC
TRBJ2-1 TRBD2 TRBV25-1 17 once CASSSEYLAGASNEQFF TGTGCCAGCAGCAGTGAGTACCTGGCGGGAGCAAGCAATGAGCAGTTCTTC
TRBJ2-5 NA TRBV24-1 14 NA CATSEGQGLETQYF TGTGCCACCAGTGAAGGGCAGGGCCTCGAGACCCAGTACTTC
TRBJ2-3 TRBD2 TRBV6-5 14 NA CASTTGGGTDTQYF TGTGCCAGCACCACGGGAGGAGGGACAGATACGCAGTATTTT
TRBJ2-1 TRBD2 TRBV11-2 16 NA CASSPRLAGPYNEQFF TGTGCCAGCAGCCCGAGACTAGCGGGACCCTACAATGAGCAGTTCTTC
TRBJ2-5 NA TRBV6-7 15 NA CASSRLEKYQETQYF TGTGCCAGCAGCCGACTAGAGAAGTACCAAGAGACCCAGTACTTC
TRBJ2-7 NA TRBV12-3/TRBV12-4 13 NA CASSRQYSYEQYF TGTGCCAGTTCTAGACAGTACTCCTACGAGCAGTACTTC
TRBJ2-1 NA TRBV5-6 15 NA CASSLRGGAYNEQFF TGTGCCAGCAGCTTGCGAGGAGGAGCATACAATGAGCAGTTCTTC
TRBJ2-5 TRBD2 TRBV29-1 15 NA CSTRRTSGGVGTQYF TGCAGCACACGAAGGACTAGCGGGGGCGTCGGGACCCAGTACTTC
TRBJ1-1 NA TRBV5-1 14 NA CASSLTGSDTEAFF TGCGCCAGCAGCTTGACAGGGTCGGACACTGAAGCTTTCTTT
TRBJ1-1 NA TRBV7-9 14 NA CASSRGGANTEAFF TGTGCCAGCAGCCGAGGGGGGGCGAACACTGAAGCTTTCTTT
TRBJ2-7 TRBD2 TRBV3-1/TRBV3-2 15 NA CASSQVRTSGYEQYF TGTGCCAGCAGCCAAGTCCGGACTAGCGGCTACGAGCAGTACTTC
TRBJ2-3 NA TRBV7-6 15 once CASSLVGGSTDTQYF TGTGCCAGCAGCTTAGTAGGGGGTAGCACAGATACGCAGTATTTT
TRBJ2-3 NA TRBV5-1 14 NA CASSPSGNTDTQYF TGCGCCAGCAGCCCCTCGGGTAACACAGATACGCAGTATTTT
TRBJ2-1 TRBD2 TRBV11-3 16 NA CASSLELAGGIHEQFF TGTGCCAGCAGCTTAGAACTAGCGGGAGGTATTCATGAGCAGTTCTTC
TRBJ2-7 NA TRBV7-2 13 NA CASSLRDAYEQYF TGTGCCAGCAGCTTGCGGGATGCCTACGAGCAGTACTTC
TRBJ1-4 TRBD1 TRBV24-1 14 NA CATSSGGLNEKLFF TGTGCCACCAGTTCAGGGGGCCTTAATGAAAAACTGTTTTTT
TRBJ1-2 TRBD1 TRBV6-5 15 once CASSPGQAANYGYTF TGTGCCAGCAGCCCGGGACAGGCCGCTAACTATGGCTACACCTTC